The source of this TCR beta chain is a study of blood T cell repertoires in COVID-19 (dated by TCRdb to 2018 to 2021). About the study as a whole: Samples covering the acute and convalescent phases of COVID-19 were provided by collaborators in the United States, Italy and Spain. The repertoires were released in a freely available public database intended as a resource for research on the immune response to SARS-CoV-2. The material from the prospective study consisted of cDNA or gDNA derived from T cells, B-cell-depleted T cells, or PBMCs. Subjects who had been exposed to COVID-19, were actively infected with it, or had recovered from it provided the deeply sampled blood TCRbeta repertoires that made up the dataset. A de-identified subject ID, COVID-19 status, age in years and sex were almost always included in the sample metadata. The samples were drawn from the first 160 participants of the ongoing ImmuneRACE study and from over 950 subjects provided by 6 global collaborators. HLA class I and class II types, where available, came from metadata supplied by the sample provider rather than from assay-based typing.

At the junction V is shortened by 3 bases and J by 3 bases, with 13 bases in between. The germline V gene specifies SGHDN as CDR1 and FVKESK as CDR2. The cysteine opens and the phenylalanine closes a CDR3 of 15 amino acids. Only the CDR3 portion is preserved as DNA: 45 bases, with reading frame beginning at the first base. The collaborating institutions used their own protocols to collect whole blood in K2EDTA tubes. Collaborator samples were shipped for TCRbeta analysis as frozen whole blood, isolated PBMCs, or DNA extracted from either sample type. As concerns this clone: Its antigen is not yet known. Base-call qualities are not available, and no considerably larger clone is one nucleotide away.

TCRbeta CDR3 regions were amplified from genomic DNA using the immunoSEQ Assay, a bias-controlled multiplex PCR. As for how the authors treated the data: The number of nucleated cells in each sample was estimated by amplification of reference gene primers within the assay. To quantify the absolute abundance of each unique TCRbeta CDR3 rearrangement, sequence reads were collapsed and filtered. For each sample, productive Simpson clonality was calculated as the square root of Simpson's diversity index over productive rearrangements. The table was pulled from immuneACCESS by TCRdb, which kept in-frame rearrangements only. Such tables lose some clones; where checked, under half of the loss comes from unresolved V genes, and the rest has no known cause. The V and J calls and clone size are taken from that table; D and trimming were inferred from the DNA. The sample yields under 200,000 clones; around 83% were counted once. The ten biggest clones cover about 7% of the sample.

Overall study results and their limits: How much clinical and demographic metadata was included differed by source and by participant, and the metadata was provided uncurated.

The origin of this receptor is a man aged 50 or older with active or convalescent COVID-19. Sequencing input: peripheral blood. The sequence links TRBV14 to TRBJ2-3, with a weak D call of TRBD1 (6 bases match). CDR3 sequence: CASSQDSLATDTQYF. Here is the DNA: TGTGCCAGCAGCCAGGACAGTCTAGCAACAGATACGCAGTATTTT. Reference TRBV14 and TRBJ2-3 genes cover what lies past the CDR3, so the full variable domain is EAGVTQFPSHSVIEKGQTVTLRCDPISGHDNLYWYRRVMGKEIKFLLHFVKESKQDESGMPNNRFLAERTGGTYSTLKVQPAELEDSGVYFCASSQDSLATDTQYFGPGTRLTVL.